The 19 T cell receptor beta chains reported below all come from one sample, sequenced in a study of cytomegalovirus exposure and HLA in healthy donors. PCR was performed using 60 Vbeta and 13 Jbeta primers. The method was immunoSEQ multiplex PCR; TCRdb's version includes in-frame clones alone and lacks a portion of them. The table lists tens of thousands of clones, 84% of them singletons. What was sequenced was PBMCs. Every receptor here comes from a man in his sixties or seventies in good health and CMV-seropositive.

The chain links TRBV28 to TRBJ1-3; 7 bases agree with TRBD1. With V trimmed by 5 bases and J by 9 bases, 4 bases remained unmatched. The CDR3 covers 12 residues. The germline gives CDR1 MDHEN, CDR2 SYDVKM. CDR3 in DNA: TGTGCCAGCAGTGTTACAGGGGCCACCATATATTTT. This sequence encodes CASSVTGATIYF.

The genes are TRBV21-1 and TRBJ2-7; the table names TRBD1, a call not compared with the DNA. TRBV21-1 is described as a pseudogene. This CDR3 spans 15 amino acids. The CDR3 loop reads CASSKWQGAAYEQYF. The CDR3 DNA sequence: TGTGCCAGCAGCAAATGGCAGGGGGCTGCCTACGAGCAGTACTTC.

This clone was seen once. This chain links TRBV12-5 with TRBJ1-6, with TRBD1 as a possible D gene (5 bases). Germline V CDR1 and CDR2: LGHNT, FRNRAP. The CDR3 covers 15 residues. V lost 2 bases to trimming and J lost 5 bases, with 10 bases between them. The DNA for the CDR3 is TGTGCTAGTGGTTTGTGGGCAGGGAATAATTCACCCCTCCACTTT. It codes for CASGLWAGNNSPLHF. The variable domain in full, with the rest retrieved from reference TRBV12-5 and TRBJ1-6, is DARVTQTPRHKVTEMGQEVTMRCQPILGHNTVFWYRQTMMQGLELLAYFRNRAPLDDSGMPKDRFSAEMPDATLATLKIQPSEPRDSAVYFCASGLWAGNNSPLHFGNGTRLTVT.

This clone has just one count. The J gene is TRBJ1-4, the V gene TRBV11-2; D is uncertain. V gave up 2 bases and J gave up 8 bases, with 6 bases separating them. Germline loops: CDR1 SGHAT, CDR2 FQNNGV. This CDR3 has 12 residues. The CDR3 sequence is CASSLWQEKLFF. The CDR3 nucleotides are TGTGCCAGCAGCTTATGGCAGGAAAAACTGTTTTTT.

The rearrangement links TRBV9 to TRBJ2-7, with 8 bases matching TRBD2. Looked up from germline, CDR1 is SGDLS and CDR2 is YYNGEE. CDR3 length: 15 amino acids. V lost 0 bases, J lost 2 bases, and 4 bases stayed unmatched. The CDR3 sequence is CASSVGTSPPYEQYF. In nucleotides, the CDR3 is TGTGCCAGCAGCGTAGGGACTAGCCCTCCCTACGAGCAGTACTTC.

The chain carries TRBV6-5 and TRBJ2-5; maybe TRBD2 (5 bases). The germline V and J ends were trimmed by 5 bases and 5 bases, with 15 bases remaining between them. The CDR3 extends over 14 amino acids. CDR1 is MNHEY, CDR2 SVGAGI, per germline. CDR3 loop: CASSPGILGETQYF. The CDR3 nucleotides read TGTGCCAGCAGTCCCGGGATCCTAGGGGAGACCCAGTACTTC.

The CDR3 sequence is CASSPPLQETQYF. Here the CDR3 DNA reads TGTGCCAGCTCACCACCCCTACAAGAGACCCAGTACTTC. The V gene is TRBV18, the J gene TRBJ2-5; D is unclear. The CDR3 covers 13 residues. CDR1 is KGHSH, CDR2 LQKENI, per germline. V was clipped by 0 bases and J by 2 bases, with 4 bases between them.

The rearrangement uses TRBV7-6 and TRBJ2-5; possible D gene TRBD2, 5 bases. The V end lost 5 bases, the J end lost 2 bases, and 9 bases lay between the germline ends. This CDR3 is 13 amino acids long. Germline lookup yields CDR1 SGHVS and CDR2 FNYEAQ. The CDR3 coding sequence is TGTGCCAGCAGCAGGACTGAGCAAGAGACCCAGTACTTC. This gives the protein CASSRTEQETQYF.

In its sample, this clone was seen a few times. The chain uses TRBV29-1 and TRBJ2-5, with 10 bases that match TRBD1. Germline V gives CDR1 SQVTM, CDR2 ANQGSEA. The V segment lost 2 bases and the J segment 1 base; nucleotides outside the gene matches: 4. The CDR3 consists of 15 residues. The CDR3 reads CSVERQGAPQETQYF. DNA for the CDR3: TGCAGCGTTGAAAGACAGGGGGCCCCCCAAGAGACCCAGTACTTC.

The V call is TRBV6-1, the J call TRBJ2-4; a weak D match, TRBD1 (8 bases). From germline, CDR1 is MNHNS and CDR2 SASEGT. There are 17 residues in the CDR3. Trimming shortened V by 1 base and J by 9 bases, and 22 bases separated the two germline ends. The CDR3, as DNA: TGTGCCAGCAGTGAAGGACAGGGGAGGGGACCTCAGGGCATTCAGTACTTC. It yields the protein CASSEGQGRGPQGIQYF.

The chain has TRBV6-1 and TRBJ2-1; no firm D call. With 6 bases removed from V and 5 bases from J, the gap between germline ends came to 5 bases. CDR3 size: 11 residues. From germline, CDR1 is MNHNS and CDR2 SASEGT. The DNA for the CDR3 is TGTGCCAGCAGAGCCGACAATGAGCAGTTCTTC. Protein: CASRADNEQFF.

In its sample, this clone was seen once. The CDR3 loop is CASSPSPSGLRNEQFF. The CDR3, as DNA: TGTGCCAGCTCACCATCCCCTAGCGGTTTGCGCAATGAGCAGTTCTTC. The V and J genes are TRBV18 and TRBJ2-1, with 7 bases fitting TRBD2. The germline gives CDR1 KGHSH, CDR2 LQKENI. This CDR3 has 16 residues. Losses at the gene ends were 2 bases for V and 6 bases for J; bases not matched to a gene: 10.

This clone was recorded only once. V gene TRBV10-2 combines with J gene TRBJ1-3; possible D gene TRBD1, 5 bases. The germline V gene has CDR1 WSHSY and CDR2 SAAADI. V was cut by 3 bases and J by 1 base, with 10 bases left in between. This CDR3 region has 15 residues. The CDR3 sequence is CASSDQGVSGNTIYF. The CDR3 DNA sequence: TGCGCCAGCAGTGACCAGGGTGTATCTGGAAACACCATATATTTT.

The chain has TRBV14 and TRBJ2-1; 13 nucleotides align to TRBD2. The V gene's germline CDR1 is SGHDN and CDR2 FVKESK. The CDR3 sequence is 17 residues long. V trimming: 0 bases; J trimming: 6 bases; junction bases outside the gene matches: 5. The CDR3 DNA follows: TGTGCCAGCAGCCAAGATGCCGGACTAGCGGGAGCCAATGAGCAGTTCTTC. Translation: CASSQDAGLAGANEQFF.

DNA for the CDR3: TGCGCCAGCAGCTTTCTGACTCGACAGGGCCTGAATGAGCAGTTCTTC. Residues: CASSFLTRQGLNEQFF. This rearrangement joins TRBV5-1 to TRBJ2-1; 7 bases match TRBD1. Losses at the gene ends were 2 bases for V and 7 bases for J; bases not matched to a gene: 12. Germline assignment: CDR1 SGHRS and CDR2 YFSETQ. The CDR3 is 16 residues long.

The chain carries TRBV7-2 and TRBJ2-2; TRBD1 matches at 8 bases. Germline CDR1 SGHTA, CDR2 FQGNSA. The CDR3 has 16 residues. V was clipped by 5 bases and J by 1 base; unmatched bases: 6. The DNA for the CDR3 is TGTGCCAGCAGCCAGGAGGGGACAGGGAACACCGGGGAGCTGTTTTTT. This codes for CASSQEGTGNTGELFF.

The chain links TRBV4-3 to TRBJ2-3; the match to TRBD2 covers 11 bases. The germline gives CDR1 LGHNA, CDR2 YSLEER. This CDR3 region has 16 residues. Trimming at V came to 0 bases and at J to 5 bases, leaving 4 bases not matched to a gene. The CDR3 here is CASSQDLSGGGDTQYF. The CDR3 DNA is TGCGCCAGCAGCCAAGATCTTAGCGGGGGGGGAGATACGCAGTATTTT.

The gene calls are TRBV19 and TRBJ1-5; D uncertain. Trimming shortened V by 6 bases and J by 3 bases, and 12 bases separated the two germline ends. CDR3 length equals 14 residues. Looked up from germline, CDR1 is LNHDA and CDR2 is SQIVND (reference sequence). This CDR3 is CASSPLGFNQPQHF. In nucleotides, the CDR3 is TGTGCCAGTAGCCCTTTGGGCTTCAATCAGCCCCAGCATTTT.

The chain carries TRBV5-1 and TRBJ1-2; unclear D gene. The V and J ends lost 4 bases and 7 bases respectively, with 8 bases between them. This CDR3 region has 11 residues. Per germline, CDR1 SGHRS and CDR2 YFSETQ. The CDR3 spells CASSPGSGYTF. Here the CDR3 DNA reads TGCGCCAGCAGCCCTGGTAGTGGCTACACCTTC. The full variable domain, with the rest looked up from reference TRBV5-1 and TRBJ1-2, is KAGVTQTPRYLIKTRGQQVTLSCSPISGHRSVSWYQQTPGQGLQFLFEYFSETQRNKGNFPGRFSGRQFSNSRSEMNVSTLELGDSALYLCASSPGSGYTFGSGTRLTVV.